Listed here are 18 T cell receptor beta chains from one sample, sequenced in a study of blood T cell repertoires in COVID-19. TCRdb keeps only in-frame clones here, not all; method: immunoSEQ multiplex PCR. The sample includes hundreds of thousands of clones, approximately 83% seen only once; the top ten take approximately 7%. Sample: peripheral blood. These receptors were obtained from a woman aged 50 to 60 with acute or convalescent COVID-19.

This chain connects TRBV2 to TRBJ2-2; 10 nucleotides match TRBD2. Germline V gene lookup returns CDR1 SNHLY and CDR2 FYNNEI. The CDR3 extends over 17 amino acids. Trimming cost V 4 bases and J 5 bases; bases outside gene matches: 10. The CDR3 DNA follows: TGTGCCAGCAGTGTAGGGGGACTAGCGAGACTTACCGGGGAGCTGTTTTTT. Its translation: CASSVGGLARLTGELFF.

A note on this clone: A clone one base away is much larger, so this may be a read error. The chain employs TRBV5-4 and TRBJ1-2; TRBD1 agrees at 7 bases. V lost 4 bases, J lost 0 bases, and 3 bases stayed unmatched. Looked up from germline, CDR1 is SGHNT and CDR2 is YYREEE (reference sequence). The CDR3 runs to 14 residues. In nucleotides, the CDR3 is TGTGCCAGCAGCCTCCAGGGGGCTAACTATGGCTACACCTTC. As protein: CASSLQGANYGYTF.

The sample holds one count of this clone. The V call is TRBV6-2 or TRBV6-3, the J call TRBJ1-5, with D tentatively TRBD1 (5 bases). This CDR3 comprises 15 residues. Trimming took 2 bases from V and 4 from J, leaving 12 bases between them. Germline V gene data show CDR1 as MNHEY and CDR2 as SVGEGT. CDR3 amino acids: CASSYVAGWNQPQHF. As DNA, the CDR3 is TGTGCCAGCAGTTACGTGGCAGGGTGGAATCAGCCCCAGCATTTT.

The CDR3 coding sequence is TGTGCCAGCAGCCCTCATTTGGGCGCCCAGGACACTGAAGCTTTCTTT. Translating gives CASSPHLGAQDTEAFF. This chain links TRBV3-1 (or the pseudogene TRBV3-2) with TRBJ1-1; D not certain. The CDR3 spans 16 residues. The V end lost 4 bases, the J end lost 3 bases, and 18 bases lay between the germline ends. Per germline, CDR1 LGHDT and CDR2 YNNKEL (reference sequence).

The gene calls are TRBV19 and TRBJ1-4, with TRBD1 matching over 9 bases. Germline-derived CDR1 and CDR2 are LNHDA and SQIVND (reference sequence). After removal of 6 bases from V and 5 bases from J, the junction contained 1 base not matched to a gene. The CDR3 spans 13 residues. The CDR3 bases are TGTGCCAGTAGGGACAGGGGCAATGAAAAACTGTTTTTT. Translating it yields CASRDRGNEKLFF.

This chain uses TRBV5-1 with TRBJ2-1; 12 nucleotides line up with TRBD2. The junction had 5 bases not matched to a gene; V was cut back by 4 bases and J by 6 bases. The CDR3 has 15 residues. The V gene's germline CDR1 is SGHRS and CDR2 YFSETQ. CDR3 DNA: TGCGCCAGCAGCCAGACTAGCGGGGGAATCAATGAGCAGTTCTTC. Amino acids: CASSQTSGGINEQFF.

J is TRBJ1-5 and V is TRBV6-5, with D unresolved. CDR3 length: 14 amino acids. With 6 bases removed from V and 3 bases from J, the gap between germline ends came to 12 bases. Germline CDR1 and CDR2: MNHEY and SVGAGI. The chain's CDR3 is CASSPSGFNQPQHF. As DNA, the CDR3 is TGTGCCAGCAGCCCCAGTGGTTTCAATCAGCCCCAGCATTTT.

The CDR3 loop reads CASSIVGAETQYF. The CDR3 nucleotides read TGTGCCAGTAGTATAGTGGGGGCGGAGACCCAGTACTTC. The chain combines TRBV19 with TRBJ2-5; tentative D call: TRBD1 (6 bases). Germline lookup yields CDR1 LNHDA and CDR2 SQIVND (reference sequence). V lost 1 base and J 5 bases, leaving 8 bases between the germline ends. The CDR3 is 13 amino acids.

This clone was found once. CDR3 in amino acids: CASSQDRKLGGNGYTF. The DNA of the CDR3 is TGTGCCAGCAGCCAAGATAGGAAACTCGGGGGTAATGGCTACACCTTC. This sequence joins TRBV4-2 and TRBJ1-2, with D possibly TRBD1 on 5 matching bases. Germline CDR1 and CDR2: LGHNA and YNFKEQ. There are 16 residues in the CDR3. Trimming took off 0 bases at V and 6 bases at J, with 17 bases between the two ends.

The chain uses TRBV18 and TRBJ2-6; D uncertain. The V and J ends lost 0 bases and 2 bases respectively, with 5 bases between them. CDR3 length: 15 residues. CDR1 is KGHSH and CDR2 is LQKENI in the germline V gene. As DNA, the CDR3 is TGTGCCAGCTCACCACCTCTCCCTGGGGCCAACGTCCTGACTTTC. It codes for CASSPPLPGANVLTF.

CDR3 in DNA: TGTGCCACCAGGGACAGGGGAGGAACAGGGCAAGAGACCCAGTACTTC. Translation gives CATRDRGGTGQETQYF. J is TRBJ2-5 and V is TRBV10-3; 10 bases are a match to TRBD1. V gave up 10 bases and J gave up 2 bases; unmatched junction bases: 13. The CDR3 has 16 residues. Germline CDR1 reads ENHRY; CDR2 reads SYGVKD.

V gene TRBV12-5 combines with J gene TRBJ1-1; D ambiguous. Trimming shortened V by 3 bases and J by 1 base, and 6 bases separated the two germline ends. This CDR3 has 13 amino acids. Germline loops: CDR1 LGHNT, CDR2 FRNRAP. The CDR3 DNA reads TGTGCTAGTGGTTTAGCCGCGAACACTGAAGCTTTCTTT. Its protein is CASGLAANTEAFF.

The chain is built from TRBV18 and TRBJ1-2; TRBD1 is a possible D gene (6 bases). The germline V gene has CDR1 KGHSH and CDR2 LQKENI. V lost 2 bases and J 7 bases, leaving 11 bases between the germline ends. This CDR3 has 13 residues. The CDR3 sequence: CASSPAGEVGYTF. CDR3 coding DNA: TGTGCCAGCTCACCAGCAGGGGAAGTTGGCTACACCTTC.

This rearrangement joins TRBV24-1 to TRBJ2-1, with 7 bases aligning to TRBD1. The V gene end was trimmed by 1 base and the J gene end by 6 bases; junction bases not matched to a gene: 5. This CDR3 is 15 amino acids long. CDR1 and CDR2 (germline): KGHDR, SFDVKD. For the CDR3, the DNA is TGTGCCACCAGTGATTTTGGAACAGGGGTCAATGAGCAGTTCTTC. Translated, it gives CATSDFGTGVNEQFF.

The CDR3 DNA is TGTGCCAGCAGCCCTCAACAGGGGGCGACAGGAAACACCATATATTTT. Encoded protein: CASSPQQGATGNTIYF. The rearrangement uses TRBV7-2 and TRBJ1-3, with 9 positions matching TRBD1. This CDR3 has 16 residues. Germline lookup yields CDR1 SGHTA and CDR2 FQGNSA. With V trimmed by 5 bases and J by 4 bases, 9 bases remained unmatched. Using reference TRBV7-2 and TRBJ1-3 for the parts outside the CDR3, the full variable domain is GAGVSQSPSNKVTEKGKDVELRCDPISGHTALYWYRQSLGQGLEFLIYFQGNSAPDKSGLPSDRFSAERTGGSVSTLTIQRTQQEDSAVYLCASSPQQGATGNTIYFGEGSWLTVV.

V and J are TRBV28 and TRBJ2-5; 13 bases are shared with TRBD2. The germline CDR1 and CDR2 sequences are MDHEN and SYDVKM. Trimming cost V 5 bases and J 4 bases; bases outside gene matches: 7. The CDR3 runs 16 residues. In DNA, the CDR3 is TGTGCCAGCAGTGATATACTAGCGGGAGGGTTAGAGACCCAGTACTTC. This encodes CASSDILAGGLETQYF.

This chain uses TRBV24-1 with TRBJ2-5; 9 bases fit TRBD1. Trimming cost V 6 bases and J 7 bases; bases outside gene matches: 14. The V gene's germline CDR1 is KGHDR and CDR2 SFDVKD. CDR3 length: 16 amino acids. In DNA form, the CDR3 reads TGTGCCACCAGTACCTCCGGGACAGGGTATCGAGGGACCCAGTACTTC. The encoded protein is CATSTSGTGYRGTQYF.

This clone came up a few times. V usage is TRBV5-1 and J usage is TRBJ1-4; 9 bases map to TRBD1. Looked up from germline, CDR1 is SGHRS and CDR2 is YFSETQ. CDR3 size: 14 residues. After removal of 3 bases from V and 5 bases from J, the junction contained 2 bases not matched to a gene. For the CDR3, the DNA is TGCGCCAGCAGCTCGGACAGGGGAAATGAAAAACTGTTTTTT. Amino acids: CASSSDRGNEKLFF.